The TCR beta chain under discussion was sequenced for a study of blood T cell repertoires in COVID-19. Study overall: Specimens from acute and convalescent COVID-19 originated in the United States, Italy and Spain. In each case, the material was cDNA or gDNA derived from T cells, B-cell-depleted T cells, or PBMCs.

CDR1 and CDR2 from the germline V gene are SGHTA and FQGTGA. With V trimmed by 5 bases and J by 5 bases, 5 bases remained unmatched. The CDR3 runs 14 residues. How the authors handled the data: The assay estimated nucleated cells by amplifying reference gene primers. Generated by immunoSEQ multiplex PCR, the TCRdb table keeps only in-frame clones and is missing some. That table supplies the V and J calls and clone size; D and trimming were determined from the DNA. The data hold about 190,000 clones, with 82% observed a single time. Seattle patients were enrolled during active infection and followed longitudinally.

V gene TRBV7-3 combines with J gene TRBJ2-3; 9 bases line up with TRBD2. Material for sequencing was peripheral blood. The TCR originated in an older woman with COVID-19, enrolled during active disease. The CDR3 spells CASSQGLALDTQYF. The CDR3 coding sequence is TGTGCCAGCAGCCAGGGACTAGCACTAGATACGCAGTATTTT.